These T cell receptor beta chains were read from a single sample in a study of CD8+ T cells in alopecia areata. Clones were sequenced by immunoSEQ multiplex PCR, and TCRdb holds only the in-frame ones, with some missing. Of about 200,000 clones listed, roughly 64% are singletons. The material sequenced was CD4+ T cells sorted from blood, taken at week 24, from a patient treated with tofacitinib. Every receptor here comes from a human donor with alopecia areata. CDR3s include the opening cysteine and the closing phenylalanine or tryptophan. Each record gives: J gene, V gene, CDR3 length, CDR3 protein.

J gene: TRBJ2-2; V gene: TRBV7-9; CDR3 length: 14; CDR3 protein: CASSLGLAAGELFF
J gene: TRBJ2-5; V gene: TRBV7-3; CDR3 length: 15; CDR3 protein: CASSPLGGRQETQYF
J gene: TRBJ2-2; V gene: TRBV7-2; CDR3 length: 14; CDR3 protein: CASSLGQNTGELFF
J gene: TRBJ2-1; V gene: TRBV7-2; CDR3 length: 13; CDR3 protein: CASSLEPAREQFF
J gene: TRBJ2-1; V gene: TRBV5-1; CDR3 length: 14; CDR3 protein: CASSADVSYNEQFF
J gene: TRBJ1-4; V gene: TRBV30; CDR3 length: 15; CDR3 protein: CAWNSRGGPREKLFF
J gene: TRBJ2-4; V gene: TRBV29-1; CDR3 length: 14; CDR3 protein: CSVAHSQAKNIQYF
J gene: TRBJ2-5; V gene: TRBV5-4; CDR3 length: 15; CDR3 protein: CASSSGLAGKETQYF
J gene: TRBJ2-4; V gene: TRBV18; CDR3 length: 17; CDR3 protein: CASSNKHGDAAKNIQYF
J gene: TRBJ2-1; V gene: TRBV5-1; CDR3 length: 15; CDR3 protein: CASSLGGQGLDEQFF